Listed here are 15 T cell receptor beta chains from one sample, sequenced in a study of sequential checkpoint blockade in melanoma (dated by TCRdb to between 2018 and 2020). The sample's treatment or condition label, in plain terms: randomized to nivolumab then ipilimumab (arm A) or the reverse (arm B). Libraries came from the immunoSEQ multiplex PCR assay. TCRdb limited this immuneACCESS table to in-frame rearrangements with V and J called. A share of clones is missing; checked studies link under half to unresolved V genes, and the rest is unexplained. Counted in this sample were 5,500 to 6,500 clones; roughly 50% of them appeared once. The ten largest clonotypes hold about a sixth of the sample. Sequencing used CD8+ T cells sorted from blood (inferred from file names), obtained from a patient given nivolumab and ipilimumab in sequence. All receptors come from a human donor with melanoma.

This clone was detected only once. The chain links TRBV7-3 to TRBJ2-7; 12 bases fit TRBD2. This CDR3 is built from 14 residues. Germline CDR1 SGHTA, CDR2 FQGTGA. Unmatched junction bases numbered 3, after V lost 5 bases and J lost 4 bases. The CDR3 bases are TGTGCCAGCAGCCCGACTAGCGGGAGTTACGAGCAGTACTTC. As protein: CASSPTSGSYEQYF.

This clone has just a few counts. The CDR3 reads CASSYGGSGGYTF. CDR3 bases: TGTGCCAGCAGTTACGGGGGGTCGGGTGGCTACACCTTC. V gene TRBV6-5 combines with J gene TRBJ1-2; a weak D match, TRBD1 (5 bases). V was clipped by 2 bases and J by 7 bases, with 11 bases between them. In germline, CDR1 is MNHEY, CDR2 SVGAGI. The length of the CDR3 is 13 residues.

The genes are TRBV19 and TRBJ2-7; 9 bases align to TRBD2. Trimming removed 9 bases from V and 3 bases from J; junction bases left unmatched: 9. Germline loops: CDR1 LNHDA, CDR2 SQIVND (reference sequence). CDR3 length: 14 residues. CDR3 in DNA: TGTGCCAGCTCCCCTAGCGGGGTTTTCTACGAGCAGTACTTC. Its translation: CASSPSGVFYEQYF.

The table lists this clone with a few counts. This rearrangement joins TRBV7-9 to TRBJ2-2, with D possibly TRBD2 on 6 matching bases. CDR1 and CDR2 (germline): SEHNR, FQNEAQ (reference sequence). The CDR3 is 16 amino acids. V lost 5 bases, J lost 2 bases, and 15 bases lay in between. Written as DNA, the CDR3 is TGTGCCAGCAGCCCACTGGTTAGCGGCAACACCGGGGAGCTGTTTTTT. Its protein product is CASSPLVSGNTGELFF.

This rearrangement joins TRBV10-3 to TRBJ2-5; D might be TRBD1 (6 bases). This CDR3 region has 14 residues. Germline values: CDR1 ENHRY, CDR2 SYGVKD. Trimming removed 2 bases at V and 4 bases at J, with 11 bases between. The CDR3 region has the DNA TGTGCCATCAGTGAGACAGGGCTGGGAGAGACCCAGTACTTC. It yields the protein CAISETGLGETQYF.

V usage is TRBV2 and J usage is TRBJ2-3; 7 positions agree with TRBD1. J was trimmed by 1 base and V by 10 bases; bases with no gene match: 17. Germline V lookup: CDR1 SNHLY, CDR2 FYNNEI. This CDR3 region has 17 residues. The DNA for the CDR3 is TGTGCCACCTGGATAGACACAGGGGCCCTGGGCACAGATACGCAGTATTTT. This sequence encodes CATWIDTGALGTDTQYF.

CDR3 DNA sequence: TGTGCCAGCAGCTTAGTAGGGGGAGAGGAAAAACTGTTTTTT. Its protein product is CASSLVGGEEKLFF. The chain links TRBV7-8 to TRBJ1-4, with D perhaps matching TRBD1 (6 bases). Trimming stripped 1 base from V and 8 bases from J, with 11 bases between. Germline-derived CDR1 and CDR2 are SGHVS and FQNEAQ. The CDR3 sequence is 14 residues long.

This sequence joins TRBV6-5 and TRBJ2-5, with a weak D call TRBD2 (6 bases). This CDR3 has 15 residues. Trimming cost V 0 bases and J 3 bases, with 11 bases left between them. Germline loops: CDR1 MNHEY, CDR2 SVGAGI. This CDR3 is CASSYSGTGEETQYF. CDR3 nucleotide sequence: TGTGCCAGCAGTTACTCCGGGACGGGAGAAGAGACCCAGTACTTC.

The chain carries TRBV7-9 and TRBJ2-7; 9 bases match TRBD1. The CDR3 loop spans 15 amino acids. Germline V lookup: CDR1 SEHNR, CDR2 FQNEAQ (reference sequence). J was trimmed by 5 bases and V by 6 bases; bases with no gene match: 11. The CDR3 DNA reads as TGTGCCAGCAGTAAGACGAGGACAGGGGTCCACGAGCAGTACTTC. This codes for CASSKTRTGVHEQYF.

This clone was seen a handful of times. The junction does not match germline at one end; this may be a read error. The chain has TRBV5-8 and TRBJ2-5; D is possibly TRBD1 (5 bases). CDR3 length equals 17 residues. Germline CDR1 is SGHTS and CDR2 is YDEGEE. CDR3 DNA sequence: TGTGCCAGCACCTTGATAGGGGCGCCACTCACACAAGAGACCCAGTACTTC. Translation: CASTLIGAPLTQETQYF.

The J gene is TRBJ2-3, the V gene TRBV7-9; D is ambiguous. Trimming shortened V by 2 bases and J by 3 bases, and 3 bases separated the two germline ends. This CDR3 is built from 12 residues. Germline loops: CDR1 SEHNR, CDR2 FQNEAQ (reference sequence). CDR3: CASSLRTDTQYF. CDR3 coding DNA: TGTGCCAGCAGCTTACGGACAGATACGCAGTATTTT.

The chain combines TRBV9 with TRBJ2-1; a weak D match, TRBD2 (6 bases). V lost 0 bases to trimming and J lost 5 bases, with 12 bases between them. This CDR3 has 15 residues. Germline V gene lookup returns CDR1 SGDLS and CDR2 YYNGEE. This CDR3 reads CASSVDGGINNEQFF. The CDR3 DNA sequence: TGTGCCAGCAGCGTAGATGGCGGGATCAACAATGAGCAGTTCTTC.

The rearrangement joins TRBV5-1 to TRBJ1-2; 10 bases map to TRBD1. This CDR3 spans 15 amino acids. Looked up from germline, CDR1 is SGHRS and CDR2 is YFSETQ. Trimming took 1 base from V and 6 from J; bases not matched to a gene: 6. As DNA, the CDR3 is TGCGCCAGCAGCTTGACGCCGACAGGGGGCCATGGCTACACCTTC. It is translated as CASSLTPTGGHGYTF.

A few counts support this clone. This rearrangement joins TRBV9 to TRBJ1-1; TRBD1 is a possible D gene (6 bases). The germline V and J ends were trimmed by 0 bases and 3 bases, with 15 bases remaining between them. The germline V gene encodes CDR1 SGDLS and CDR2 YYNGEE. The CDR3 spans 16 residues. The CDR3 DNA reads as TGTGCCAGCAGCGTAGAGGGGGGGCAGTGGGACACTGAAGCTTTCTTT. It translates to CASSVEGGQWDTEAFF.

The chain has TRBV7-9 and TRBJ2-5, with a tentative D call TRBD2 (5 bases). The V gene's germline CDR1 is SEHNR and CDR2 FQNEAQ (reference sequence). CDR3 size: 13 residues. V gave up 1 base and J gave up 3 bases, with 6 bases separating them. CDR3 bases: TGTGCCAGCAGCTTAGAGGGAGAAGAGACCCAGTACTTC. Translated, it gives CASSLEGEETQYF.